The 25 T cell receptor beta chains below come from one sample, sequenced in a study of technical replicates of blood from a few donors. Data came from immunoSEQ multiplex PCR; TCRdb stores just in-frame clones and leaves some out. Seen here are about 12,000 clones, approximately 86% observed once, and the top ten hold roughly an eighth. The source material was PBMCs. Every receptor here comes from a human donor in good health.

The CDR3, as DNA: TGTGCCTCTCGCCGCGCGGGAGGGACAGATACGCAGTATTTT. This encodes CASRRAGGTDTQYF. The chain joins TRBV19 to TRBJ2-3, with TRBD2 matching over 9 bases. The CDR3 totals 14 residues. Germline trimming cut 11 bases from V and 3 bases from J; bases unmatched to any gene: 9. The germline V gene has CDR1 LNHDA and CDR2 SQIVND (reference sequence).

The rearrangement uses TRBV5-6 and TRBJ2-1; possible D gene TRBD2, 6 bases. The CDR3 runs 13 residues. V gave up 7 bases and J gave up 4 bases, with 12 bases separating them. Germline V lookup: CDR1 SGHDT, CDR2 YYEEEE. The CDR3 protein is CASLRAGYNEQFF. Here the CDR3 DNA reads TGTGCCAGCCTCCGGGCGGGATACAATGAGCAGTTCTTC.

The chain uses TRBV28 and TRBJ1-2; tentative D call: TRBD1 (6 bases). With 10 bases removed from V and 5 bases from J, the gap between germline ends came to 11 bases. The CDR3 consists of 11 residues. The germline V gene has CDR1 MDHEN and CDR2 SYDVKM. The CDR3 DNA reads as TGTGCCACCGGGGGGCGGTATGGCTACACCTTC. This encodes CATGGRYGYTF.

This clone was counted between two and nine times. J is TRBJ2-7 and V is TRBV6-1; 11 nucleotides agree with TRBD2. The CDR3 runs 15 residues. Looked up from germline, CDR1 is MNHNS and CDR2 is SASEGT. With V trimmed by 4 bases and J by 0 bases, 2 bases remained unmatched. CDR3: CASSGGTSGSYEQYF. The DNA for the CDR3 is TGTGCCAGCAGTGGTGGGACTAGCGGCTCCTACGAGCAGTACTTC.

This rearrangement joins TRBV14 to TRBJ2-7; 10 positions match TRBD2. Germline V gene lookup returns CDR1 SGHDN and CDR2 FVKESK. J was trimmed by 6 bases and V by 3 bases; bases with no gene match: 14. The CDR3 length is 17 residues. The CDR3 reads CASSHLPSAGGPLEQYF. CDR3 nucleotide sequence: TGTGCCAGCAGCCACCTCCCCTCAGCGGGAGGGCCCCTCGAGCAGTACTTC.

This clone was seen a handful of times. This rearrangement joins TRBV27 to TRBJ1-1; D is undetermined. Germline V gives CDR1 MNHEY, CDR2 SMNVEV (reference sequence). The CDR3 extends over 14 amino acids. V was trimmed by 4 bases and J by 0 bases, leaving 9 bases between them. CDR3 bases: TGTGCCAGCAGTTCCCCTACTATGAACACTGAAGCTTTCTTT. Amino acid sequence: CASSSPTMNTEAFF.

The chain has TRBV2 and TRBJ2-7, with 7 nucleotides matching TRBD2. The CDR3 is made up of 12 amino acids. V lost 5 bases, J lost 3 bases, and 1 base stayed unmatched. CDR1 is SNHLY, CDR2 FYNNEI, per germline. CDR3 residues: CASSSSGYEQYF. The CDR3 bases are TGTGCCAGCAGTTCTAGCGGCTACGAGCAGTACTTC. The entire variable domain, with the rest obtained from reference TRBV2 and TRBJ2-7, is as follows: EPEVTQTPSHQVTQMGQEVILRCVPISNHLYFYWYRQILGQKVEFLVSFYNNEISEKSEIFDDQFSVERPDGSNFTLKIRSTKLEDSAMYFCASSSSGYEQYFGPGTRLTVT.

The V gene is TRBV27, the J gene TRBJ2-1; 7 bases align to TRBD1. V was clipped by 2 bases and J by 0 bases; unmatched bases: 1. Per the germline V gene, CDR1 is MNHEY and CDR2 is SMNVEV (reference sequence). The CDR3 extends over 15 amino acids. DNA for the CDR3: TGTGCCAGCAGTTTAAGGGGGCTCTCCTACAATGAGCAGTTCTTC. Its translation is CASSLRGLSYNEQFF.

This chain uses TRBV6-6 with TRBJ2-2, with 8 bases fitting TRBD1. This CDR3 has 16 residues. Germline-derived CDR1 and CDR2 are MNHNY and SVGAGI (reference sequence). The V segment lost 2 bases and the J segment 4 bases; nucleotides outside the gene matches: 6. CDR3 nucleotide sequence: TGTGCCAGCAGTTACCCCGCTGGACAGGGCACCGGGGAGCTGTTTTTT. Amino acids: CASSYPAGQGTGELFF.

This chain links TRBV10-2 with TRBJ1-3; tentative D call: TRBD1 (6 bases). The CDR3 runs 13 residues. V gave up 4 bases and J gave up 2 bases, with 6 bases separating them. Germline CDR1 is WSHSY and CDR2 is SAAADI. The CDR3 sequence: CASSGGPGNTIYF. CDR3 nucleotides: TGCGCCAGCAGTGGGGGGCCTGGAAACACCATATATTTT.

This clone is a singleton in its sample. The genes are TRBV29-1 and TRBJ1-5; 7 bases map to TRBD1. Per germline, CDR1 SQVTM and CDR2 ANQGSEA. The CDR3 has 14 residues. With 4 bases clipped from V and 6 bases from J, the junction kept 9 bases outside the gene matches. The CDR3 DNA reads as TGCAGCGTTGGAGAAACAGGGGTGGGTCAGCCCCAGCATTTT. It translates to CSVGETGVGQPQHF.

The rearrangement links TRBV6-5 to TRBJ2-7, with TRBD2 as a possible D gene (6 bases). CDR1 is MNHEY and CDR2 is SVGAGI in the germline V gene. The CDR3 length is 15 residues. V lost 5 bases, J lost 0 bases, and 14 bases lay in between. CDR3 DNA: TGTGCCAGCAGTCTTCTCCCGGGGGACTCCTACGAGCAGTACTTC. Protein sequence: CASSLLPGDSYEQYF.

The CDR3 here is CASIPGTTHDQQFF. The CDR3 DNA sequence: TGTGCCAGCATTCCCGGGACTACACACGATCAGCAGTTCTTC. V and J are TRBV2 and TRBJ2-1; the match to TRBD2 covers 7 bases. Germline V gives CDR1 SNHLY, CDR2 FYNNEI. This CDR3 is built from 14 residues. With 7 bases clipped from V and 11 bases from J, the junction kept 14 bases outside the gene matches.

This rearrangement joins TRBV10-2 to TRBJ1-5, with no clear D. The CDR3 has 13 amino acids. The germline CDR1 and CDR2 sequences are WSHSY and SAAADI. V was cut by 6 bases and J by 9 bases, with 15 bases left in between. The CDR3 DNA reads as TGCGCCAGCAGCCCCGAGACCGGGTTGCCCCAGCATTTT. It specifies CASSPETGLPQHF.

In this sample, this clone turned up once. The chain combines TRBV7-9 with TRBJ2-7; D unresolved. Germline values: CDR1 SEHNR, CDR2 FQNEAQ (reference sequence). The CDR3 sequence is 14 residues long. Trimming pared 6 bases from V and 0 bases from J, leaving 12 bases between. The CDR3 sequence: CASSVSENSYEQYF. CDR3 DNA sequence: TGTGCCAGCAGTGTAAGCGAGAACTCCTACGAGCAGTACTTC.

The chain joins TRBV6-4 to TRBJ1-3; 9 bases align to TRBD1. The CDR3 totals 15 residues. Looked up from germline, CDR1 is MRHNA and CDR2 is SNTAGT. J lost 2 bases, V lost 4 bases, and 3 bases had no gene match. The CDR3 DNA follows: TGTGCCAGCAGTGCGGGGACAGGGACTGGAAACACCATATATTTT. Amino acids: CASSAGTGTGNTIYF.

As for this clone: The junction does not match germline at one end; this may be a read error. This sequence joins TRBV2 and TRBJ2-3; 8 bases are shared with TRBD1. CDR3 length: 14 amino acids. Germline V gene sequence: CDR1 SNHLY, CDR2 FYNNEI. CDR3 sequence reads: CASREGQGPDTQYF. CDR3 nucleotides: TGTGCCAGCAGGGAAGGACAGGGTCCAGATACGCAGTATTTT.

V gene TRBV7-9 combines with J gene TRBJ1-2, with D perhaps TRBD1 (6 bases). The CDR3 is made up of 15 amino acids. V dropped 3 bases and J dropped 3 bases, with 14 bases sitting between them. Germline V gives CDR1 SEHNR, CDR2 FQNEAQ (reference sequence). CDR3 nucleotide sequence: TGTGCCAGCAGCTTGTTCCGGGACACCGACTATGGCTACACCTTC. Translated, it gives CASSLFRDTDYGYTF.

The J gene is TRBJ2-7, the V gene TRBV18, with 10 bases lining up with TRBD2. CDR3 size: 14 residues. Germline V gene data show CDR1 as KGHSH and CDR2 as LQKENI. Losses at the gene ends were 6 bases for V and 6 bases for J; bases not matched to a gene: 8. The CDR3 loop is CASSFSGRAAEQYF. Written as DNA, the CDR3 is TGTGCCAGCTCCTTCAGCGGGAGGGCCGCCGAGCAGTACTTC.

The rearrangement links TRBV6-5 to TRBJ2-7; D may be TRBD1 (5 bases). The germline V gene has CDR1 MNHEY and CDR2 SVGAGI. The CDR3 consists of 14 residues. V dropped 2 bases and J dropped 0 bases, with 8 bases sitting between them. CDR3 nucleotides: TGTGCCAGCAGTTACCTCAGGGTCTCCTACGAGCAGTACTTC. This encodes CASSYLRVSYEQYF.

The chain has TRBV5-1 and TRBJ2-5, with a weak D call TRBD1 (6 bases). The CDR3 is made up of 11 amino acids. V was clipped by 3 bases and J by 9 bases, with 9 bases between them. CDR1 and CDR2 (germline): SGHRS, YFSETQ. The CDR3, as DNA: TGCGCCAGCAGCTCAGGACAGTCCCAGTACTTC. Its translation is CASSSGQSQYF.

The chain joins TRBV5-5 to TRBJ1-5; maybe TRBD1 (6 bases). V was trimmed by 4 bases and J by 3 bases, leaving 20 bases between them. Germline values: CDR1 SGHKS, CDR2 YYEKEE (reference sequence). The CDR3 loop spans 17 amino acids. Here the CDR3 reads CASSQQPIDRNNQPQHF. The CDR3 nucleotides read TGTGCCAGCAGCCAACAACCTATAGACAGGAACAATCAGCCCCAGCATTTT. The full variable domain, rest sourced from reference TRBV5-5 and TRBJ1-5, is DAGVTQSPTHLIKTRGQQVTLRCSPISGHKSVSWYQQVLGQGPQFIFQYYEKEERGRGNFPDRFSARQFPNYSSELNVNALLLGDSALYLCASSQQPIDRNNQPQHFGDGTRLSIL.

The gene calls are TRBV11-3 and TRBJ2-2; D is perhaps TRBD2 (6 bases). CDR1 and CDR2 from the germline V gene are SGHNT and YENEEA. The V end was cut by 5 bases, the J end by 0 bases, with 16 bases between. CDR3 length equals 17 residues. The CDR3 sequence is CASSPGWAGTNTGELFF. The CDR3 nucleotides are TGTGCCAGCAGCCCTGGATGGGCGGGGACGAACACCGGGGAGCTGTTTTTT. The full variable domain, completed using reference TRBV11-3 and TRBJ2-2, is EAGVVQSPRYKIIEKKQPVAFWCNPISGHNTLYWYLQNLGQGPELLIRYENEEAVDDSQLPKDRFSAERLKGVDSTLKIQPAELGDSAVYLCASSPGWAGTNTGELFFGEGSRLTVL.

This clone was picked up a small number of times. The V gene is TRBV28, the J gene TRBJ1-2, with D possibly matching TRBD1 (5 bases). V was trimmed by 7 bases and J by 5 bases, leaving 17 bases between them. This CDR3 contains 14 residues. Germline-derived CDR1 and CDR2 are MDHEN and SYDVKM. The CDR3 is CASNPGGGGYGYTF. CDR3 coding DNA: TGTGCCAGCAACCCAGGTGGGGGAGGTTATGGCTACACCTTC.

This clone came up a few times. The chain employs TRBV25-1 and TRBJ2-2; D not certain. V was cut by 3 bases and J by 5 bases, with 7 bases left in between. Germline loops: CDR1 MGHDK, CDR2 SYGVNS. This CDR3 has 13 residues. CDR3 sequence reads: CASSEYSTGELFF. The CDR3, as DNA: TGTGCCAGCAGTGAGTACAGTACCGGGGAGCTGTTTTTT.